These T cell receptor beta chains were read from a single sample in a study of blood T cells in healthy people across ages. TCRdb reprocessed the 5' RACE reads with MiXCR, giving one entry per CDR3 protein. The table lists about 900,000 distinct CDR3 sequences, 62% of them singletons. Sequencing was performed on blood. These receptors all come from a man younger than 40 in good health. The CDR3 runs from the conserved cysteine through the conserved F or W. A D gene is named only where the DNA matches it firmly. Clone size is not always given. Where it is, it says once, few, many or a class for expanded clones.

j_call	clone_size	v_call	d_call	cdr3_nt	cdr3_aa
TRBJ1-1	.	TRBV27	.	TGTGCCAGCAGTTCGGGGGACACTGAAGCTTTCTTT	CASSSGDTEAFF
TRBJ2-2	.	TRBV4-3	.	TGCGCCAGCAGCCGGGGGGTCAACACCGGGGAGCTGTTTTTT	CASSRGVNTGELFF
TRBJ2-4	.	TRBV28	.	TGTGCCAGCAGTTCTCTGGGGCAGCTAGCCAAAAACATTCAGTACTTC	CASSSLGQLAKNIQYF
TRBJ1-2	.	TRBV9	.	TGTGCCAGCAGCGCTGGGTTTCGCCAAACTAATCTAGATCAGGGAATCACCTTC	CASSAGFRQTNLDQGITF
TRBJ2-7	few	TRBV6-2/TRBV6-3	.	TGTGCCAGCAGTGACCTCACGGGATATCCCACCTACGAGCAGTACTTC	CASSDLTGYPTYEQYF
TRBJ2-3	.	TRBV15	TRBD1	TGTGCCACCAGCAGACAGGGGGCTTCAGATACGCAGTATTTT	CATSRQGASDTQYF
TRBJ2-5	.	TRBV12-3/TRBV12-4	TRBD1	TGTGCCAGCAATTTAGTTGGGGGCTCCGGGACAGGGGGAAGAGAGACCCAGTACTTC	CASNLVGGSGTGGRETQYF
TRBJ2-7	.	TRBV5-1	.	TGCGCCAGCAGCTTGATTAGTAACTCCTACGAGCAGTACTTC	CASSLISNSYEQYF
TRBJ1-2	.	TRBV4-3	.	TGCGCCAGCAGCCAAGGTACAGGCGGTCAAATGCGTGGCTACACCTTC	CASSQGTGGQMRGYTF
TRBJ2-5	.	TRBV12-3/TRBV12-4	.	TGTGCCAGCAGTTCAGACAGCCCAGAAGAGACCCAGTACTTC	CASSSDSPEETQYF
TRBJ2-5	.	TRBV28	.	TGTGCCAGCAGTTATCCAGCACACGCGCAAGAGACCCAGTACTTC	CASSYPAHAQETQYF
TRBJ1-1	many	TRBV4-2	.	TGTGCCAGCAGCCAGGGGGCGGACACTGAAGCTTTCTTT	CASSQGADTEAFF
TRBJ2-7	.	TRBV10-3	.	TGTGCCATAGGAGAGGGTGGTCGTTACGAGCAGTACTTC	CAIGEGGRYEQYF
TRBJ1-2	.	TRBV7-9	TRBD1	TGTGCCAGCAGCCTTGGGCAGGGGGCGAGTGGCTACACCTTC	CASSLGQGASGYTF
TRBJ2-5	once	TRBV6-5	TRBD1	TGTGCCAGCAGTTACTCGTTTACAGGGGTGGCGGAGACCCAGTACTTC	CASSYSFTGVAETQYF
TRBJ2-3	.	TRBV12-3/TRBV12-4	TRBD2	TGTGCCAGCAGTCACATACTAGCGCCGGACACAGATACGCAGTATTTT	CASSHILAPDTDTQYF
TRBJ2-1	.	TRBV7-9	.	TGTGCCATCGACTTGGGTGAGCAGTTCTTC	CAIDLGEQFF
TRBJ2-3	few	TRBV5-1	TRBD2	TGCGCCAGCAGCTTGGCTGCGGGGGGGCCCTCAGATACGCAGTATTTT	CASSLAAGGPSDTQYF
TRBJ2-7	.	TRBV20-1	.	TGCAGTGGGACCGGGACCGGTACCTACGAGCAGTACTTC	CSGTGTGTYEQYF
TRBJ1-5	.	TRBV7-9	.	TGTGCCAGCAGCTCAGCGTTGGCAGATCAGCCCCAGCATTTT	CASSSALADQPQHF
TRBJ1-1	.	TRBV5-1	.	TGCGCCAGCAGCTTGGTGACGGGGAGCACTGAAGCTTTCTTT	CASSLVTGSTEAFF
TRBJ2-5	few	TRBV6-5	.	TGTGCCAGCAGTTACTCAAATGTCATAAGGGAGACCCAGTACTTC	CASSYSNVIRETQYF
TRBJ2-5	.	TRBV7-2	.	TGTGCCAGCAGCTCATGGGAGGCTGGAGAGACCCAGTACTTC	CASSSWEAGETQYF
TRBJ1-2	.	TRBV9	.	TGTGCCAGCAGCGTAGTGTCCGATGGCTACACCTTC	CASSVVSDGYTF
TRBJ2-3	.	TRBV4-3	TRBD1	TGCGCCAGCAGCCAAGGGTCGGCAGGGGGAGATACGCAGTATTTT	CASSQGSAGGDTQYF
TRBJ2-5	few	TRBV4-2	TRBD1	TGTGCCAGCAGAGGGACCGGGACAGGGATGGAGACCCAGTACTTC	CASRGTGTGMETQYF
TRBJ2-5	.	TRBV12-3/TRBV12-4	TRBD1	TGTGCCAGCACATCACATTTTAGGACAGGGGACGAAGAGACCCAGTACTTC	CASTSHFRTGDEETQYF
TRBJ2-3	.	TRBV20-1	TRBD2	TGCAGTGCTAGCCCTCGCGGCGGGGGTCCCCTAAGTCCAGATACGCAGTATTTT	CSASPRGGGPLSPDTQYF
TRBJ2-1	many	TRBV14	TRBD1	TGTGCCACCAAAGGGACAGGTAATGAGCAGTTCTTC	CATKGTGNEQFF
TRBJ1-5	.	TRBV7-2	TRBD1	TGTGCCAGCAGCTCACGTCCGGGACAGGGTGGCGATTACCAGCCCCAGCATTTT	CASSSRPGQGGDYQPQHF
TRBJ2-3	few	TRBV12-3/TRBV12-4	.	TGTGCCAGCAGTTTCGGTGCCGTCACAGATACGCAGTATTTT	CASSFGAVTDTQYF
TRBJ2-7	.	TRBV7-2	.	TGTGCCAGCAGCTTCGCCGGGACATCTACCGAGCAGTACTTC	CASSFAGTSTEQYF
TRBJ1-6	few	TRBV18	TRBD1	TGTGCCAGCTCACCACCCGGGACAGGGGATAATTCACCCCTCCACTTT	CASSPPGTGDNSPLHF
TRBJ2-7	few	TRBV6-1	TRBD1	TGTGCCAGCAGTGAAGTCGACAGGGCCTACGAGCAGTACTTC	CASSEVDRAYEQYF
TRBJ2-7	.	TRBV5-1	TRBD1	TGCGCCAGCAGCCAAAGGACAGGGAGCCACGAGCAGTACTTC	CASSQRTGSHEQYF
TRBJ2-5	.	TRBV10-3	.	TGTGCCATCAGTGACCTCTCGGAGCAGTACTTC	CAISDLSEQYF
TRBJ2-5	once	TRBV10-3	TRBD2	TGTGCCATAGGTACTAGCGGGGGAAGAGGGGAGACCCAGTACTTC	CAIGTSGGRGETQYF
TRBJ2-7	.	TRBV29-1	TRBD1	TGCAGCGTCCTCAGGGGGAGCTCCTACGAGCAGTACTTC	CSVLRGSSYEQYF
TRBJ2-7	.	TRBV2	TRBD1	TGTGCCACCAAGGGGGCTAGCTCCTACGAGCAGTACTTC	CATKGASSYEQYF
TRBJ2-4	.	TRBV5-1	.	TGCGCCAGCAACCTGAGCGGGTCAACCAAAAACATTCAGTACTTC	CASNLSGSTKNIQYF
TRBJ2-7	.	TRBV4-2	TRBD1	TGTGCCAGCAGCCAAGAGGGGCAGGGGGCTAGCAACGAGCAGTACTTC	CASSQEGQGASNEQYF
TRBJ1-2	.	TRBV7-2	.	TGTGCCAGCAGCCTAGGTGTAGCTAACTATGGCTACACCTTC	CASSLGVANYGYTF
TRBJ2-1	.	TRBV4-1	.	TGCGCCAGCAGCCAAGATCATGCCACAGCTTCGTTCTTC	CASSQDHATASFF
TRBJ2-5	few	TRBV20-1	TRBD2	TGCAGTGCAGCTCTCGGGGGGTCAGTAAAGACCCAGTACTTC	CSAALGGSVKTQYF
TRBJ1-2	.	TRBV20-1	.	TGCAGTGCTACCCCGGGGGGCGGGTATGGCTACACCTTC	CSATPGGGYGYTF
TRBJ2-1	many	TRBV2	.	TGTGCCAGCAGTTGGGGGCATGAGCAGTTCTTC	CASSWGHEQFF
TRBJ1-2	.	TRBV27	.	TGTGCCAGCAACCCCCGCCCGGGGACCACTAACTATGGCTACACCTTC	CASNPRPGTTNYGYTF
TRBJ2-1	.	TRBV6-1	TRBD1	TGTGCCAGCAGTGAAGAGACAGGGGGGTATAATGAGCAGTTCTTC	CASSEETGGYNEQFF
TRBJ2-5	.	TRBV29-1	.	TGCAGCGTTGAAGAACGGCTCGCGCAGTACTTC	CSVEERLAQYF
TRBJ2-5	few	TRBV12-3/TRBV12-4	TRBD2	TGTGCCAGCAGAATTAGCGGGGGGGAAGAGACCCAGTACTTC	CASRISGGEETQYF
TRBJ1-1	.	TRBV7-2	.	TGTGCCAGCAGCAAGACAGGTATGAACACTGAAGCTTTCTTT	CASSKTGMNTEAFF